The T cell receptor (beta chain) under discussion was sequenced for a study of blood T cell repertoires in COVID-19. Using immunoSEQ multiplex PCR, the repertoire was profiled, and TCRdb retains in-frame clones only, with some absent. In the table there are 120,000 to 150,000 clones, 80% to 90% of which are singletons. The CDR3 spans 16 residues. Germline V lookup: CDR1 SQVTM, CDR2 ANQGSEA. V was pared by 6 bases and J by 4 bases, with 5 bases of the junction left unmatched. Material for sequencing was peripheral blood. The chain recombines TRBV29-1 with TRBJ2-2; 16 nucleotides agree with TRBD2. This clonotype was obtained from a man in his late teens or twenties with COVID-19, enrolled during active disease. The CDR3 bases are TGCAGCGTCCAGGGACTAGCGGGAGGGGTCACCGGGGAGCTGTTTTTT. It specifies CSVQGLAGGVTGELFF.